Shown below are 13 T cell receptor beta chains from a single sample sequenced in a study of early T cells in non-severe SARS-CoV-2 infection. TCRdb re-called the 5' RACE reads with MiXCR, one entry per CDR3 protein. The sample contains some 33,000 distinct CDR3 sequences, around 5.9% of which appear only once. Sequencing was performed on whole blood. The receptors were sampled from an adult who was a healthcare worker with PCR-confirmed SARS-CoV-2 infection or an uninfected control (not recorded which).

This clonotype was seen at least ten times. The chain joins TRBV28 to TRBJ1-1; no reliable D call. This CDR3 comprises 11 residues. Germline CDR1 and CDR2: MDHEN and SYDVKM. Here the CDR3 reads CAFGPLTQAFF. Written as DNA, the CDR3 is TGTGCTTTCGGACCTTTGACTCAAGCTTTCTTT.

The DNA of the CDR3 is TGCGCCAGCAAAGAAAGGGATGGAAACACCATATATTTT. Translated, it gives CASKERDGNTIYF. The chain joins TRBV10-2 to TRBJ1-3; D not certain. Per germline, CDR1 WSHSY and CDR2 SAAADI. Trimming cost V 7 bases and J 3 bases, with 10 bases left between them. The CDR3 totals 13 residues.

This clonotype has at least ten counts. The chain uses TRBV5-5 and TRBJ2-1; D not certain. Germline V gene data show CDR1 as SGHKS and CDR2 as YYEKEE (reference sequence). Trimming took off 1 base at V and 0 bases at J, with 11 bases between the two ends. This CDR3 has 16 amino acids. CDR3 sequence: CASSLWEGTSYNEQFF. In DNA form, the CDR3 reads TGTGCCAGCAGCTTGTGGGAAGGCACCTCCTACAATGAGCAGTTCTTC.

The table lists this clonotype with a few counts. The V call is TRBV5-1, the J call TRBJ2-3; 7 positions agree with TRBD1. J gave up 0 bases and V 0 bases, and 7 bases lay outside the gene matches. This CDR3 is 17 amino acids long. Germline V gene sequence: CDR1 SGHRS, CDR2 YFSETQ. As DNA, the CDR3 is TGCGCCAGCAGCTTGGACAGGGGCTTAACTAGCACAGATACGCAGTATTTT. As protein: CASSLDRGLTSTDTQYF.

This clonotype was detected many times. The gene calls are TRBV29-1 and TRBJ2-3; 11 nucleotides agree with TRBD2. The CDR3 extends over 15 amino acids. The J segment lost 3 bases and the V segment lost 7 bases, leaving 9 bases of the junction unmatched. Germline V CDR1 and CDR2: SQVTM, ANQGSEA. CDR3 sequence (DNA): TGCAGCGCCTCAGGGGCTAGCGGGGGGACAGATACGCAGTATTTT. It codes for CSASGASGGTDTQYF.

This clonotype was found many times. This chain joins TRBV12-3 or TRBV12-4 and TRBJ2-2; 9 nucleotides agree with TRBD1. J was trimmed by 4 bases and V by 2 bases; bases with no gene match: 8. The CDR3 has 17 residues. CDR3 sequence: CASSLKPQGAVTGELFF. CDR3 DNA sequence: TGTGCCAGCAGTTTAAAACCACAGGGGGCTGTCACCGGGGAGCTGTTTTTT.

A word on this clonotype: One junction end does not reproduce the germline sequence, and a read error may be involved. The genes are TRBV20-1 and TRBJ1-6; D remains ambiguous. In germline, CDR1 is DFQATT, CDR2 SNEGSKA (reference sequence). CDR3 length: 12 residues. CDR3 region: CSASSKGSLLHF. The CDR3 nucleotides are TGCAGTGCTAGTTCTAAGGGTTCACTCCTCCACTTT.

This clonotype was recorded at least ten times. Here the CDR3 reads CASSLDVDRVGELFF. CDR3 nucleotides: TGTGCCAGCAGCTTAGACGTTGACAGGGTTGGGGAGCTGTTTTTT. This chain links TRBV7-2 with TRBJ2-2, with 7 bases fitting TRBD1. This CDR3 has 15 amino acids. Looked up from germline, CDR1 is SGHTA and CDR2 is FQGNSA. V lost 1 base, J lost 8 bases, and 7 bases stayed unmatched.

This clonotype has a count of ten or more. V and J are TRBV20-1 and TRBJ2-3; TRBD2 agrees at 7 bases. CDR3 length equals 13 residues. Germline V gene sequence: CDR1 DFQATT, CDR2 SNEGSKA (reference sequence). DNA of the CDR3: TGCAGGGGCGGCGGGGGAGACACAGATACGCAGTATTTT. Protein product: CRGGGGDTDTQYF.

This clonotype has a count of ten or more. The chain recombines TRBV12-3 or TRBV12-4 with TRBJ1-1; no firm D call. This CDR3 contains 13 residues. V was shortened by 4 bases and J by 0 bases, with 6 bases between the two germline ends. In DNA, the CDR3 is TGTGCCAGCAGTTCTATGATGAACACTGAAGCTTTCTTT. Translated, it gives CASSSMMNTEAFF.

This clonotype was recorded once. The missing conserved phenylalanine or tryptophan at the end of this CDR3 makes a read error likely. The genes are TRBV10-3 and TRBJ2-7; D is tentatively TRBD1 or TRBD2 (5 bases each). Germline loops: CDR1 ENHRY, CDR2 SYGVKD. The CDR3 is 13 amino acids. The V gene lost 6 bases and the J gene lost 6 bases, with 15 bases spanning the gap. The CDR3 nucleotides read TGTGCCATCAGGGGGGATCCTGTCGGCGAGCAGTACTCC. This codes for CAIRGDPVGEQYS.

This clonotype was observed a handful of times. The rearrangement links TRBV12-3 or TRBV12-4 to TRBJ2-2; 10 nucleotides agree with TRBD2. The CDR3 length is 17 residues. The trim removed 1 base at V and 1 base at J, leaving 3 bases unmatched. In DNA form, the CDR3 reads TGTGCCAGCAGTTTAGGACTAGCGGGCAGGAACACCGGGGAGCTGTTTTTT. It specifies CASSLGLAGRNTGELFF.

In this sample, this clonotype turned up a few times. One end of the junction does not line up with germline, which may come from a read error. The chain combines TRBV6-5 with TRBJ1-1, with 8 nucleotides matching TRBD1. The germline gives CDR1 MNHEY, CDR2 SVGAGI. This CDR3 contains 15 residues. The CDR3 loop is CASSYQTGVNTKAFF. In nucleotides, the CDR3 is TGTGCCAGCAGTTACCAGACAGGGGTGAACACTAAAGCTTTCTTT.